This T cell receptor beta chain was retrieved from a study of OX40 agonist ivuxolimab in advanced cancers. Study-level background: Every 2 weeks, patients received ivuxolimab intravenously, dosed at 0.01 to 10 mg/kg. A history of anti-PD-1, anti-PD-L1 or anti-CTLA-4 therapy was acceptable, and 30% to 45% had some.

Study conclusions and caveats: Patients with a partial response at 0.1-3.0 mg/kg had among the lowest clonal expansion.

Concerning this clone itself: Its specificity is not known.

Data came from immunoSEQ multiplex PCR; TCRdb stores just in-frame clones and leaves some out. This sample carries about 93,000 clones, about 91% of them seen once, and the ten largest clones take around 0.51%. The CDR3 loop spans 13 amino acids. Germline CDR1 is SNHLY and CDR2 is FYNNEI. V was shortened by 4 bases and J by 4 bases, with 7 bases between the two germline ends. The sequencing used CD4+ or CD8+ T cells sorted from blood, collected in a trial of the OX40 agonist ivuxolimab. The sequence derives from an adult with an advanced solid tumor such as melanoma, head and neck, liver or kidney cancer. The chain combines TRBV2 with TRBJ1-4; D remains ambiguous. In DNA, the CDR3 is TGTGCCAGCAGTGTGATCAATAATGAAAAACTGTTTTTT. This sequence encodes CASSVINNEKLFF.